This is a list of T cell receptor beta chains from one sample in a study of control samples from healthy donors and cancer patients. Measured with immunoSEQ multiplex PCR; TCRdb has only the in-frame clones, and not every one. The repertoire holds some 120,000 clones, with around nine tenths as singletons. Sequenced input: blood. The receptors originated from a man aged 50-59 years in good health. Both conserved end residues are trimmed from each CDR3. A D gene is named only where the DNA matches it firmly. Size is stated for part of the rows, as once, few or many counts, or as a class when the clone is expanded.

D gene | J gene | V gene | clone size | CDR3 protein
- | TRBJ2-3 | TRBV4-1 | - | ASSQAIGGGGTSTDTQY
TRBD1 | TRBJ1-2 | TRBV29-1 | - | SVEDYTGGVGYT
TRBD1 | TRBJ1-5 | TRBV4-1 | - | ASSQVWGQGSSQPQH
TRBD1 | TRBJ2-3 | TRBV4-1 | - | ASSQEGQGRTQY
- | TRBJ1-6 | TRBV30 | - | AWSRTISPLH
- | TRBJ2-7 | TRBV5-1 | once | ASSFGGFSYEQY
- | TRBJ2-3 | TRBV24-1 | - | ATSDLEGGADTQY
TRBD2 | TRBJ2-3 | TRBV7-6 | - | ASSLFVASGLDTQY
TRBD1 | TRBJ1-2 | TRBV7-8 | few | ASSGGTGYGYT
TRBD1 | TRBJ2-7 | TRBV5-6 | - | ASSQSTGQGIHEQY
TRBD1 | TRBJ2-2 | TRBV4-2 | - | ASSQPGQGAGELF
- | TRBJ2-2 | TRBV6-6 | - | ASSYRETTGELF
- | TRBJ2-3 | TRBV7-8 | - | ASSLVIRATSTDTQY